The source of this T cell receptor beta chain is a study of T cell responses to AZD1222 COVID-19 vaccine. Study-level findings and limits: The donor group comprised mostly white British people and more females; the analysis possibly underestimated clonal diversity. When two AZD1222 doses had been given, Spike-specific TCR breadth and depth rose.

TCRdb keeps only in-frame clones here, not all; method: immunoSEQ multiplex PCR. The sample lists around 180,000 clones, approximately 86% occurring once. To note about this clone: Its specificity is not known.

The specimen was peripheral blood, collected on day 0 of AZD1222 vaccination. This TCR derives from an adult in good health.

This CDR3 is CASSRTGGGTEAFF. CDR3 bases: TGTGCCAGCAGTCGGACAGGTGGGGGCACTGAAGCTTTCTTT. J is TRBJ1-1 and V is TRBV6-5; 7 bases are a match to TRBD1. V lost 5 bases and J lost 4; bases outside the gene matches: 7. The CDR3 totals 14 residues. Germline loops: CDR1 MNHEY, CDR2 SVGAGI.